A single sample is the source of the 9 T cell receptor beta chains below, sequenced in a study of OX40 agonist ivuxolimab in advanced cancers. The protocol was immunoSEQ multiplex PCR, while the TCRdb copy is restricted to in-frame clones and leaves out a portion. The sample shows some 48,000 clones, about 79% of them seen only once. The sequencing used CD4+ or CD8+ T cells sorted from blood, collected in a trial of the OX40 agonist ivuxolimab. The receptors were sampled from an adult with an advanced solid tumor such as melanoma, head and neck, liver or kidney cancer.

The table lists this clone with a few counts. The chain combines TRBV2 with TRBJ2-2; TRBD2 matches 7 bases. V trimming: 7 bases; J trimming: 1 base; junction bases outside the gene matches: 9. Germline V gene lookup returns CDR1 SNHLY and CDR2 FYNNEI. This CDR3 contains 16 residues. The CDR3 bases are TGTGCCAGCACCGTAACCGGGACTAAGAACACCGGGGAGCTGTTTTTT. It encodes CASTVTGTKNTGELFF.

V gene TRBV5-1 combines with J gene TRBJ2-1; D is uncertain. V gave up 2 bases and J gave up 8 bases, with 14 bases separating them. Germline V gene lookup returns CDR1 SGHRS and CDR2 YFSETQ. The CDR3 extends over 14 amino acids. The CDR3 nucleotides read TGCGCCAGCAGCTTAGTGGGGTATGGGGATGAGCAGTTCTTC. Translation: CASSLVGYGDEQFF.

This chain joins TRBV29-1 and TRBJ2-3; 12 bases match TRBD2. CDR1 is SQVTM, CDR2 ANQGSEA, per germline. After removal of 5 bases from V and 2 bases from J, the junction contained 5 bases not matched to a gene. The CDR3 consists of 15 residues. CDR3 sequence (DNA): TGCAGCGTTAAAGGACTAGCGGGACCCACAGATACGCAGTATTTT. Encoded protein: CSVKGLAGPTDTQYF.

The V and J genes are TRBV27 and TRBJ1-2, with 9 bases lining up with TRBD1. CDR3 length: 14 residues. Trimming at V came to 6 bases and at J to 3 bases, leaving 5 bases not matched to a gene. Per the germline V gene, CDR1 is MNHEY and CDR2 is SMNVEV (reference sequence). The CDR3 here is CASSPTGGHYGYTF. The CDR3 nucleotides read TGTGCCAGCAGCCCGACAGGGGGACACTATGGCTACACCTTC.

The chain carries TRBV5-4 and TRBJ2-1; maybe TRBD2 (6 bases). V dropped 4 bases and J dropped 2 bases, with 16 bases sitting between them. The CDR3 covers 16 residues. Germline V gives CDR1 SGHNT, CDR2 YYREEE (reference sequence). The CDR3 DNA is TGTGCCAGCAGCCCCTCCCTAGGGAGGACCTACAATGAGCAGTTCTTC. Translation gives CASSPSLGRTYNEQFF.

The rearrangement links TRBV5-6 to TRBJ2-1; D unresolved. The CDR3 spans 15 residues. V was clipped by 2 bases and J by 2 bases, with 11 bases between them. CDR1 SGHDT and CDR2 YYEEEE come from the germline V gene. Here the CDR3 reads CASSFTISPYNEQFF. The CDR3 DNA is TGTGCCAGCAGCTTTACGATTAGCCCCTACAATGAGCAGTTCTTC.

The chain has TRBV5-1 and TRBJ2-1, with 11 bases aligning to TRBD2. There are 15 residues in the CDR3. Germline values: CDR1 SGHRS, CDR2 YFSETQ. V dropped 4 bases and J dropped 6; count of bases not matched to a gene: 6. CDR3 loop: CASSRIAGGTNEQFF. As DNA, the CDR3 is TGCGCCAGCAGCCGCATAGCGGGAGGGACCAATGAGCAGTTCTTC.

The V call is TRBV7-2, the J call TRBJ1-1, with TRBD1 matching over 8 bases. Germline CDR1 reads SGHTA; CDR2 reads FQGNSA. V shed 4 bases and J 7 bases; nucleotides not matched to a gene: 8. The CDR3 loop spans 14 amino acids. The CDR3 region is CASSYLGQGSEAFF. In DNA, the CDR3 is TGTGCCAGCAGCTACCTAGGACAGGGAAGTGAAGCTTTCTTT.

In DNA, the CDR3 is TGTGCCAGCAGCTTAGATGGCAGGGGCTACTACAATGAGCAGTTCTTC. Its protein is CASSLDGRGYYNEQFF. The rearrangement links TRBV11-2 to TRBJ2-1; D is possibly TRBD1 (6 bases). Between the trimmed V and J ends, which lost 0 bases and 3 bases, there was a span of 12 bases. CDR1 is SGHAT, CDR2 FQNNGV, per germline. CDR3 length equals 16 residues. Combining the CDR3 with reference TRBV11-2 and TRBJ2-1 gives the whole variable domain EAGVAQSPRYKIIEKRQSVAFWCNPISGHATLYWYQQILGQGPKLLIQFQNNGVVDDSQLPKDRFSAERLKGVDSTLKIQPAKLEDSAVYLCASSLDGRGYYNEQFFGPGTRLTVL.